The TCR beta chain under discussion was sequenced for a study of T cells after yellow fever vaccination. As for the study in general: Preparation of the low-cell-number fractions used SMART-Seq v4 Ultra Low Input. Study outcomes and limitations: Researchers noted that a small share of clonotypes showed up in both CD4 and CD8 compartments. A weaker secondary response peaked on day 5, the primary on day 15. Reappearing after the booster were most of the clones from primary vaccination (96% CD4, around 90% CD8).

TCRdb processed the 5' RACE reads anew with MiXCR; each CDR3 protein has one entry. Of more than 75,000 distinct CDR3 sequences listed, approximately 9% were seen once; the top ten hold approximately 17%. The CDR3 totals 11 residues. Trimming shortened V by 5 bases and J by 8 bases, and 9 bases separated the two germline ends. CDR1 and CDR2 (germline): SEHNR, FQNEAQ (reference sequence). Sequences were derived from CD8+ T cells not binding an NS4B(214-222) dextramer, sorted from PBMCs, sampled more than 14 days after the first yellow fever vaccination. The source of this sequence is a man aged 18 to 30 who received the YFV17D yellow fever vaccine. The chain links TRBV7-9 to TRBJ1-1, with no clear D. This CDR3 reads CASSVWLEAFF. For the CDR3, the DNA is TGTGCCAGCAGCGTCTGGTTGGAAGCTTTCTTT.